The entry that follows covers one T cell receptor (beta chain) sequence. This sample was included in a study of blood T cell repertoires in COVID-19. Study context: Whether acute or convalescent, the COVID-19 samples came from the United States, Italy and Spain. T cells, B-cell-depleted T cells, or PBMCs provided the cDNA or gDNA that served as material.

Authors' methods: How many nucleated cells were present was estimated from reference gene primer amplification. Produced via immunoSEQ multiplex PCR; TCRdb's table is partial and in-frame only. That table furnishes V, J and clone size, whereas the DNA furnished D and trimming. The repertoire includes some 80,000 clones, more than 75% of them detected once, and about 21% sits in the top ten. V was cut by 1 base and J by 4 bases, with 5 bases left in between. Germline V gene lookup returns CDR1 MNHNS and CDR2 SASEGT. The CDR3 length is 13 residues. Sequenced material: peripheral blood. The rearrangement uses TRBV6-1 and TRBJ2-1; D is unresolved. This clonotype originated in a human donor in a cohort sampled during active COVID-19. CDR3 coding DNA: TGTGCCAGCAGTGAAGGACTTTACAATGAGCAGTTCTTC. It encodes CASSEGLYNEQFF.